The present TCR beta chain was sequenced within a study of cytomegalovirus exposure and HLA in healthy donors. The study, taken as a whole, reports: Productive rates of about 87% or about 30% were seen for most TCR beta V segments in an earlier analysis.

The CDR3 is made up of 15 amino acids. From germline, CDR1 is MNHNS and CDR2 SASEGT. The V end was cut by 5 bases, the J end by 0 bases, with 12 bases between. Regarding this clone: Its antigen is currently unknown.

The PCR used 60 Vbeta and 13 Jbeta primers. Original handling: Around 10 million shared chains were among roughly 81 million unique TCR beta chains counted in a later analysis. Assay used: immunoSEQ multiplex PCR; TCRdb lists only in-frame clones, some missing. V and J calls plus clone size are reproduced from that table; the DNA served to infer D and trimming. The table lists roughly 160,000 clones, roughly 74% of them singletons. This clonotype was sampled from a woman aged 40 to 49 in good health and CMV-seropositive. Sequencing was carried out using PBMCs. The chain links TRBV6-1 to TRBJ2-3; D is possibly TRBD2 (6 bases). CDR3 DNA sequence: TGTGCCAGCAGTTTCGGGAGATATAGCACAGATACGCAGTATTTT. Residues: CASSFGRYSTDTQYF.